This T cell receptor (beta chain) appears in the sequencing data of a study of T-cell reconstitution after alpha-beta-depleted transplantation in children. This clonotype occurred once. Unique molecular identifiers were used in preparing the TCRbeta library. TCRdb called the PCR reads again in MiXCR, with one record for every CDR3 protein. The sample has about 900,000 distinct CDR3 sequences, roughly 29% seen once. The CDR3 extends over 15 amino acids. Per germline, CDR1 SGHKS and CDR2 YYEKEE (reference sequence). Between the trimmed V and J ends, which lost 3 bases and 2 bases, there was a span of 11 bases.

Sample: PBMCs, mostly from graft donor cells, taken 360 days after TCRalphabeta/CD19-depleted stem cell transplant. The V call is TRBV5-5, the J call TRBJ2-2; D might be TRBD1 (5 bases). This receptor was taken from a boy younger than two who had a stem cell transplant for SCID, so the T cells may come from the graft donor. Here the CDR3 reads CASSWGSGNTGELFF. In nucleotides, the CDR3 is TGTGCCAGCAGCTGGGGCAGTGGAAACACCGGGGAGCTGTTTTTT.